This entry features one T cell receptor (beta chain) sequence. Its specificity is not known. The data are from a study of T cell responses to AZD1222 COVID-19 vaccine. Only in-frame clones appear in the TCRdb table, and some are missing; sequencing was by immunoSEQ multiplex PCR. Seen here are some 130,000 clones, approximately 90% observed once, and the top ten hold about 1%. Study outcomes and limitations: White British ancestry dominated among donors, who included more females, and clonal diversity was possibly underestimated. Only five or six individuals given AZD1222 were seropositive at baseline. After two AZD1222 doses, spike-specific TCR breadth and depth rose versus day 0.

Germline CDR1 reads MNHEY; CDR2 reads SVGAGI. J gave up 6 bases and V 10 bases, and 9 bases lay outside the gene matches. This CDR3 region has 13 residues. Source: peripheral blood, taken 28 days after the second AZD1222 dose. The chain is built from TRBV6-5 and TRBJ1-2; 9 nucleotides align to TRBD1. This receptor was obtained from an adult who received the AZD1222 COVID-19 vaccine. The CDR3 spells CATHRGRVNGYTF. The CDR3 DNA reads TGTGCCACTCACAGGGGGCGCGTAAATGGCTACACCTTC.